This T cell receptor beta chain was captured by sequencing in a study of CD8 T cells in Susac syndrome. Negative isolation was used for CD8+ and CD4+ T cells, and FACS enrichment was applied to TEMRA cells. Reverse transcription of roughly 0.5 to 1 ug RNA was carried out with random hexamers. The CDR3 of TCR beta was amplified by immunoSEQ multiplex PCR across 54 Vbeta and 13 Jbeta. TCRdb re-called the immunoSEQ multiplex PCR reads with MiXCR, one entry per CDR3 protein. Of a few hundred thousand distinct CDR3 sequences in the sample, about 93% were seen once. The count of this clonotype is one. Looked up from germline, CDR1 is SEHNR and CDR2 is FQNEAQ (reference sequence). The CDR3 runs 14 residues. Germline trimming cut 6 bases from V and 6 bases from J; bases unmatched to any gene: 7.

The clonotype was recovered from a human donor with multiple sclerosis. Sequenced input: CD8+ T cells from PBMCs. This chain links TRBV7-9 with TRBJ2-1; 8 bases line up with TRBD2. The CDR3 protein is CASRPGGPSNEQFF. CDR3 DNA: TGTGCCAGCAGACCGGGGGGGCCCAGCAATGAGCAGTTCTTC.